A selection of T cell receptor beta chains follows, all from one sample in a study of T cell repertoires in cytomegalovirus infection. Each CDR3 protein is one row after TCRdb ran MiXCR on the reads. The sample records roughly 720,000 distinct CDR3 sequences, about 40% being singletons. The sequenced sample was PBMCs. All receptors come from a human donor in good health (CMV status not recorded). Some clones in this sample may be carry-over from other donors' samples. Each CDR3 is given with its conserved first and last residue. A D gene is named only where the DNA matches it firmly. Size values are once, few and many counts, or a class for expanded clones, and some rows have none.

abundance	j_gene	d_gene	v_gene	len	CDR3nt	CDR3aa
few	TRBJ2-2	TRBD1	TRBV10-3	20	TGTGCCATCAGCTCCCCTAATGTGAGACAGGGAGCCTTACTCACCGGGGAGCTGTTTTTT	CAISSPNVRQGALLTGELFF
.	TRBJ1-2	.	TRBV12-3/TRBV12-4	19	TGTGCCAGCAGTCCTCTACAAGGCGTGACCGGGACCGCCGGAGATGGCTACACCTTC	CASSPLQGVTGTAGDGYTF
many	TRBJ2-1	.	TRBV11-3	18	TGTGCCAGCAGCCGGACCAGAGGAGGCGACAGCTCCTACAATGAGCAGTTCTTC	CASSRTRGGDSSYNEQFF
.	TRBJ1-2	.	TRBV12-3/TRBV12-4	15	TGTGCCAGCAGGACGAAGGACACAGGGCAGCATGGCTACACCTTC	CASRTKDTGQHGYTF
few	TRBJ2-7	.	TRBV7-2	15	TGTGCCAGCAGCCTTCAAACGGGACACAGCTACGAGCAGTACTTC	CASSLQTGHSYEQYF
.	TRBJ1-5	.	TRBV6-2/TRBV6-3	12	TGTGCCAGCAGTTATTCCCTGTTGCCCCAGCATTTT	CASSYSLLPQHF
.	TRBJ2-5	.	TRBV2	14	TGTGCCAGCAGTGACGGTGGGAACCAAGAGACCCAGTACTTC	CASSDGGNQETQYF
few	TRBJ2-1	TRBD2	TRBV11-1	20	TGTGCCAGCAGCTTAGGGGGACTAGCGGGAGGGCCCGTCTCCTACAATGAGCAGTTCTTC	CASSLGGLAGGPVSYNEQFF
.	TRBJ1-6	.	TRBV11-2	14	TGTGCCAGCAGCCACCTTGCATTGGACTCACCCCTCCACTTT	CASSHLALDSPLHF
.	TRBJ1-3	.	TRBV19	14	TGTGCCGCCAGGGCAGGGAGGTCTGGAAACACCATATATTTT	CAARAGRSGNTIYF
few	TRBJ1-4	.	TRBV7-2	15	TGTGCCAGCAGCTTAGCCGTCACCAGTAATGAAAAACTGTTTTTT	CASSLAVTSNEKLFF
.	TRBJ2-5	TRBD2	TRBV6-8	13	TGTGCCTTGGGCGGGGGGACCCAAGAGACCCAGTACTTC	CALGGGTQETQYF
.	TRBJ2-4	.	TRBV5-6	15	TGTGCCAGCAGCCTGACGACCTTAGCCAAAAACATTCAGTACTTC	CASSLTTLAKNIQYF
few	TRBJ1-2	.	TRBV7-9	14	TGTGCCAGCAGCTTAGCGATGGTAAACTATGGCTACACCTTC	CASSLAMVNYGYTF
.	TRBJ1-5	TRBD1	TRBV15	14	TGTGCCACCAGCACAGACAGGGCAGATCAGCCCCAGCATTTT	CATSTDRADQPQHF
few	TRBJ1-2	.	TRBV20-1	14	TGCAGTGCTAGAGACAGCGCCTTTGGCTATGGCTACACCTTC	CSARDSAFGYGYTF
once	TRBJ2-2	.	TRBV15	15	TGTGCCACCAGCAGACCCAGGGGAGCCACCGGGGAGCTGTTTTTT	CATSRPRGATGELFF
few	TRBJ2-3	TRBD1	TRBV25-1	18	TGTGCCAGCAGTGAGCCACTGCCGGGACAGGACAGAACAGATACGCAGTATTTT	CASSEPLPGQDRTDTQYF
.	TRBJ1-5	.	TRBV27	15	TGTGCCAGCAGTTTAGAGGGACGGCATAATCAGCCCCAGCATTTT	CASSLEGRHNQPQHF
few	TRBJ2-1	TRBD2	TRBV20-1	16	TGCAGTGCTAGGGCCCAGGGTAGCGGGAGTGGAGGTGAGCAGTTCTTC	CSARAQGSGSGGEQFF
few	TRBJ1-2	.	TRBV10-3	15	TGTGCCATCAGTGAGTCGAGTCTAGTGCGCTATGGCTACACCTTC	CAISESSLVRYGYTF
.	TRBJ1-4	.	TRBV5-5	15	TGTGCCAGCAGCCCAACCGGGAGGGAGAATGAAAAACTGTTTTTT	CASSPTGRENEKLFF
.	TRBJ1-2	TRBD1	TRBV29-1	15	TGCAGCGATGGACAGGACCCTCGAAGGGACTATGGCTACACCTTC	CSDGQDPRRDYGYTF
.	TRBJ2-7	.	TRBV12-3/TRBV12-4	12	TGTGCCAGCAGGACTTGGTGGGGCGAGCAGTACTTC	CASRTWWGEQYF
few	TRBJ2-1	TRBD1	TRBV7-6	16	TGTGCCAGCAGCCCTGCGACAGGGTACCTTTACAATGAGCAGTTCTTC	CASSPATGYLYNEQFF
.	TRBJ2-7	.	TRBV27	14	TGTGCCAGCAGTTTTGGGGGGAGGCTCTACGAGCAGTACTTC	CASSFGGRLYEQYF
.	TRBJ2-5	TRBD1	TRBV7-2	16	TGTGCCAGCAGCTTAGGGGGGGGACAGGGCAAAAAGACCCAGTACTTC	CASSLGGGQGKKTQYF
.	TRBJ2-3	.	TRBV19	14	TGTGCCAGTAGCGTAACCCCGGGGGGCCCCCAACAATATTTT	CASSVTPGGPQQYF
few	TRBJ2-3	TRBD2	TRBV6-1	15	TGTGCCAGCAGGGAGACTAGCGGGAGCGCAGATACGCAGTATTTT	CASRETSGSADTQYF
.	TRBJ2-7	TRBD2	TRBV20-1	13	TGCAGTGCTAGACTAGCGGGGTTATACGAGCAGTACTTC	CSARLAGLYEQYF
few	TRBJ2-1	TRBD1	TRBV7-6	17	TGTGCCAGCAGCTTAGGGACAGGGTGGGTAGGTAACAATGAGCAGTTCTTC	CASSLGTGWVGNNEQFF
few	TRBJ1-1	TRBD1	TRBV7-9	15	TGTGCCAGCAGCTTAGTAAACAGGGGAGGGACTGAAGCTTTCTTT	CASSLVNRGGTEAFF
many	TRBJ1-5	.	TRBV12-3/TRBV12-4	16	TGTGCCAGCAGTCCCCCGTCCGGACTTGCGGGGCAGCCCCAGCATTTT	CASSPPSGLAGQPQHF
.	TRBJ2-1	TRBD2	TRBV7-8	15	TGTGCCAGCAGCTTAGGTGGACTAGGCGGAGATGAGCAGTTCTTC	CASSLGGLGGDEQFF
.	TRBJ1-5	TRBD1	TRBV7-9	15	TGTGCCAGCAGCCACGACAGGGATGGGAATCAGCCCCAGCATTTT	CASSHDRDGNQPQHF
.	TRBJ1-2	TRBD1	TRBV6-6	14	TGTGCCAGCAGGTACACGGACAGGCCCTATGGCTACACCTTC	CASRYTDRPYGYTF
.	TRBJ1-1	.	TRBV12-3/TRBV12-4	15	TGTGCCAGCAGTTCGGGACTCCGTACGGGGGGTGAAGCTTTCTTT	CASSSGLRTGGEAFF
.	TRBJ1-2	TRBD1	TRBV28	16	TGTGCCAGCAGTTTAGTCAGGACAGGAGCATTTGGTGGCTACACCTTC	CASSLVRTGAFGGYTF
.	TRBJ2-1	TRBD2	TRBV12-3/TRBV12-4	17	TGTGCCAGCAGTCCGAGCGGGGGGGCCTCTTCCTACAATGAGCAGTTCTTC	CASSPSGGASSYNEQFF
once	TRBJ1-2	TRBD1	TRBV19	14	TGTGCCAGTTATCGCCCGGGGACAGCGAACGGCTACACCTTC	CASYRPGTANGYTF
.	TRBJ2-5	.	TRBV10-3	15	TGTGCCATCAGTGAGACAGGGCGGAGACAAGAGACCCAGTACTTC	CAISETGRRQETQYF
.	TRBJ2-6	.	TRBV9	14	.	CASSVAAGANVLSF
many	TRBJ2-1	TRBD2	TRBV19	15	TGTGCCAGTAGTGCCGGACTAGCGGGAACTCCGGAGCAGTTCTTC	CASSAGLAGTPEQFF
few	TRBJ1-1	.	TRBV15	13	TGTGCCACCGAACCTGGCCTCAACACTGAAGCTTTCTTT	CATEPGLNTEAFF
many	TRBJ1-5	.	TRBV6-2/TRBV6-3	17	TGTGCCAGCAGTTATTATCCAGGGCTAAATAGCAATCAGCCCCAGCATTTT	CASSYYPGLNSNQPQHF
.	TRBJ1-3	.	TRBV20-1	15	TGCAGTGCTAGGACCCCAGGGCTCTCTGGAAACACCATATATTTT	CSARTPGLSGNTIYF
few	TRBJ2-5	.	TRBV27	14	TGTGCCAGCAGTTTTGGTATGGGCCAAGAGACCCAGTACTTC	CASSFGMGQETQYF
few	TRBJ1-3	.	TRBV7-9	16	TGTGCCAGCAGCTTAACAGGCGCAGGGAGTGGAAACACCATATATTTT	CASSLTGAGSGNTIYF
.	TRBJ1-1	.	TRBV12-5	12	TGTGCTAGTGGTTGGGAGGGCCTGGAAGCTTTCTTT	CASGWEGLEAFF
many	TRBJ2-1	.	TRBV6-5	18	TGTGCCACTGAGTCGACATCGGACTCCCCAAGGAGGTACAATGAGCAGTTCTTC	CATESTSDSPRRYNEQFF
.	TRBJ2-3	TRBD2	TRBV6-5	17	TGTGCCAGCAGTTTCGAGACTAGCGGGAGTTTCCCAGATACGCAGTATTTT	CASSFETSGSFPDTQYF
.	TRBJ1-2	TRBD1	TRBV5-1	16	TGCGCCAGCAGCTTGCTAAAGGGGACAGGGGGCCTTGGCTACCCCTTC	CASSLLKGTGGLGYPF
.	TRBJ2-1	.	TRBV7-6	15	TGTGCCAGCAGTTGGACTGACCGCTCCTACAATGAGCAGTTCTTC	CASSWTDRSYNEQFF